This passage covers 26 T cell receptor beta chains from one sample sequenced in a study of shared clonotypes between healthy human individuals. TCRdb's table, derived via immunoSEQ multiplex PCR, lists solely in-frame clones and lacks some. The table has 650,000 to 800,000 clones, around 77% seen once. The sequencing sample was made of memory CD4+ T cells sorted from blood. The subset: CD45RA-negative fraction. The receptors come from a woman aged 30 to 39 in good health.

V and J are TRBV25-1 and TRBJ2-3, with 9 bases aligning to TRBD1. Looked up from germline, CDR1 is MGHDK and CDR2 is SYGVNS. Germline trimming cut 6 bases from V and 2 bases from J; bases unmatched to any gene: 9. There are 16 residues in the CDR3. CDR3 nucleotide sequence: TGTGCCAGCAGGAGTATAGGGACAGGGAACACAGATACGCAGTATTTT. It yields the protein CASRSIGTGNTDTQYF.

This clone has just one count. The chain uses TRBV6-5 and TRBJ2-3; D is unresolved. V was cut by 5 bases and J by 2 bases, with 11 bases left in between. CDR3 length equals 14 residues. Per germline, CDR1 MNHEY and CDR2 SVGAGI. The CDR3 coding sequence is TGTGCCAGCAGTGACGGACGGTACACAGATACGCAGTATTTT. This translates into CASSDGRYTDTQYF.

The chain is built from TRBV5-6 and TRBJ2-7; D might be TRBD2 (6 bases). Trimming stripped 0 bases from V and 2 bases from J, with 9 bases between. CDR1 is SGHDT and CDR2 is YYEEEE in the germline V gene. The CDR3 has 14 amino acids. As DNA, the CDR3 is TGTGCCAGCAGCTTGGGACTAGACGCCTACGAGCAGTACTTC. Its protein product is CASSLGLDAYEQYF.

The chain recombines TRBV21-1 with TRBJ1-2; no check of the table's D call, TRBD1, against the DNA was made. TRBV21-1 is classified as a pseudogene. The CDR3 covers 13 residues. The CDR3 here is CASRSRDSRGYTF. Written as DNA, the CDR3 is TGTGCCAGCAGAAGCCGGGACAGTCGCGGCTACACCTTC.

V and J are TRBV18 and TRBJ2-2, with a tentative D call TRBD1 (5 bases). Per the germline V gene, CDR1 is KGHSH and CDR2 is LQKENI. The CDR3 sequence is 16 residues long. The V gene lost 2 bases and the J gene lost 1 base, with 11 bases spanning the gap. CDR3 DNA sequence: TGTGCCAGCTCACCAGTTATCCAGGGGAACACCGGGGAGCTGTTTTTT. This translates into CASSPVIQGNTGELFF.

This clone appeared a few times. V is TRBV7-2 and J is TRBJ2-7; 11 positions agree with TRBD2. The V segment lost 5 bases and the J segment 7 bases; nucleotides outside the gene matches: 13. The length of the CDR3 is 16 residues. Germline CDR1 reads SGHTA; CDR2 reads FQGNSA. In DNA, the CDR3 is TGTGCCAGCAGCACAACGCCGACTACTAGCGGGAGTGAGCAGTACTTC. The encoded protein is CASSTTPTTSGSEQYF. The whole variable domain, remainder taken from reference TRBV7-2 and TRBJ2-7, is GAGVSQSPSNKVTEKGKDVELRCDPISGHTALYWYRQSLGQGLEFLIYFQGNSAPDKSGLPSDRFSAERTGGSVSTLTIQRTQQEDSAVYLCASSTTPTTSGSEQYFGPGTRLTVT.

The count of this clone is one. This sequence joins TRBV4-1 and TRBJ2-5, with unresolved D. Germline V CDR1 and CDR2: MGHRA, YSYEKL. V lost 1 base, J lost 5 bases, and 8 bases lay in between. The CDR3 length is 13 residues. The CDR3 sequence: CASSQALAETQYF. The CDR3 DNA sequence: TGCGCCAGCAGCCAAGCCTTGGCGGAGACCCAGTACTTC.

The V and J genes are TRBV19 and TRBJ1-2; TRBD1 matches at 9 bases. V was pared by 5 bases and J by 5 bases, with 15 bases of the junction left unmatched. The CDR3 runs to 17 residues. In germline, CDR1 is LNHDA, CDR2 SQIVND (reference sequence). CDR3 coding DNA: TGTGCCAGTAGTGCCACCGCCGGGACAGGGACGGCTTATGGCTACACCTTC. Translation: CASSATAGTGTAYGYTF.

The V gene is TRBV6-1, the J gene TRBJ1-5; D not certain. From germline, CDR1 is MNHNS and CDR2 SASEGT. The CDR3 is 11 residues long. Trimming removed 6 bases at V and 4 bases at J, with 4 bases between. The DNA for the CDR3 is TGTGCCAGCAGGGATAATCAGCCCCAGCATTTT. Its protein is CASRDNQPQHF.

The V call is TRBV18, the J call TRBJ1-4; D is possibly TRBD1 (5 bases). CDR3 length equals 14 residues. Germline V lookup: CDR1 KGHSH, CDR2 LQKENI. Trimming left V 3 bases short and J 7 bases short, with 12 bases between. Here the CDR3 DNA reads TGTGCCAGCTCACCCTTTGGGGACTTTGAAAAACTGTTTTTT. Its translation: CASSPFGDFEKLFF.

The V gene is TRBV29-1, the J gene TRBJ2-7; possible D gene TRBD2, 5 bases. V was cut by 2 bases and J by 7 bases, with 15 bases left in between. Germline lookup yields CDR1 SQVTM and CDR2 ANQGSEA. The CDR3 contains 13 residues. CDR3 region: CSVEMLRSGEQYF. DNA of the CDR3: TGCAGCGTTGAAATGCTGAGGTCGGGGGAGCAGTACTTC.

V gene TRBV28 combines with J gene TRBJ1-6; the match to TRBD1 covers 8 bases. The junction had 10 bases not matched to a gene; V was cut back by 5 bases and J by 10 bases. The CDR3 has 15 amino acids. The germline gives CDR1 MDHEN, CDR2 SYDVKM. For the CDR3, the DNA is TGTGCCAGCAGTGCCCAACAGGGGGGATACTCACCCCTCCACTTT. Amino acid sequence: CASSAQQGGYSPLHF.

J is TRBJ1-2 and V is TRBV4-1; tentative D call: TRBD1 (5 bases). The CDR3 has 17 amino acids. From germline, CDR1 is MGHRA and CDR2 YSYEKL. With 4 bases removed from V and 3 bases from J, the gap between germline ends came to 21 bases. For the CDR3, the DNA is TGCGCCAGCAGCCGAGCTTTAGACAGTCTAAAAGACTATGGCTACACCTTC. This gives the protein CASSRALDSLKDYGYTF.

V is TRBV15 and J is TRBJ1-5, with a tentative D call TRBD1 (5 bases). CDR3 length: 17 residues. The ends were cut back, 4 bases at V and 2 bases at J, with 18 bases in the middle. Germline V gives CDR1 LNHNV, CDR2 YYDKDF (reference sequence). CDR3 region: CATSMLGGLGGNQPQHF. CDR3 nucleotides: TGTGCCACCAGCATGCTGGGAGGCCTGGGGGGCAATCAGCCCCAGCATTTT.

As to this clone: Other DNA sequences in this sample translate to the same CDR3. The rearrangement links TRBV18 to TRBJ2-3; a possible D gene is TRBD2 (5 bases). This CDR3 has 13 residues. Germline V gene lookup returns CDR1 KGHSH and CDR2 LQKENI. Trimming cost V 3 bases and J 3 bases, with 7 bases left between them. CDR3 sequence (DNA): TGTGCCAGCTCACCCGGGGTGACAGATACGCAGTATTTT. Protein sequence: CASSPGVTDTQYF.

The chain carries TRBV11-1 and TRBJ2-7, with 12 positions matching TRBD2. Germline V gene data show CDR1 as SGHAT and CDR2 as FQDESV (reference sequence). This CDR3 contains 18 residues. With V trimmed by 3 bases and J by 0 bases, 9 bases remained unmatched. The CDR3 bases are TGTGCCAGCAGCTTTGGGACTAGCGGGCCCACTAACTCCTACGAGCAGTACTTC. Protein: CASSFGTSGPTNSYEQYF. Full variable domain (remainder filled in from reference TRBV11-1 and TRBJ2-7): EAEVAQSPRYKITEKSQAVAFWCDPISGHATLYWYRQILGQGPELLVQFQDESVVDDSQLPKDRFSAERLKGVDSTLKIQPAELGDSAMYLCASSFGTSGPTNSYEQYFGPGTRLTVT.

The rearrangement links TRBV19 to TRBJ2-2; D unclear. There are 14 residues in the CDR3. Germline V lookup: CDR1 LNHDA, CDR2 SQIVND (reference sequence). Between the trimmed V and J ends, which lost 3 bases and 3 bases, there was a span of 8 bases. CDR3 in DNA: TGTGCCAGTAGTATTAGGGATCACACCGGGGAGCTGTTTTTT. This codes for CASSIRDHTGELFF.

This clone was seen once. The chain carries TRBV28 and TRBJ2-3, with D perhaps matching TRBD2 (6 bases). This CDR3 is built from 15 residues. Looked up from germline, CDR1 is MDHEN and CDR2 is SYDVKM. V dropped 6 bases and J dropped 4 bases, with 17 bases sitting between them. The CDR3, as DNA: TGTGCCAGCAGCTGGGGTGGCGGGACCTCAGATACGCAGTATTTT. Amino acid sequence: CASSWGGGTSDTQYF.

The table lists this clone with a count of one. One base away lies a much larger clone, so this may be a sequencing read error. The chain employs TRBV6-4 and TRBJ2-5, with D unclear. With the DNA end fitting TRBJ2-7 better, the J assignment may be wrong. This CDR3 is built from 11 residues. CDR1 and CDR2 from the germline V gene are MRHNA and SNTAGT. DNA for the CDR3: TGTGCCAGCAGTGCCGGCTACGAGCAGTACTTC. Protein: CASSAGYEQYF.

The CDR3 DNA follows: TGTGCCAGTAGTAGACTAGCGGGGCAGAACTACGAGCAGTACTTC. This sequence encodes CASSRLAGQNYEQYF. The chain is built from TRBV19 and TRBJ2-7, with 11 bases that match TRBD2. This CDR3 contains 15 residues. Per germline, CDR1 LNHDA and CDR2 SQIVND (reference sequence). The V gene end was trimmed by 4 bases and the J gene end by 3 bases; junction bases not matched to a gene: 5.

DNA for the CDR3: TGTGCCAGCAGCGTAGGGGGCGCGTACAATGAGCAGTTCTTC. Its protein product is CASSVGGAYNEQFF. The chain is built from TRBV9 and TRBJ2-1; tentatively, D is TRBD1 (5 bases). The CDR3 has 14 amino acids. V was pared by 0 bases and J by 4 bases, with 8 bases between. The germline gives CDR1 SGDLS, CDR2 YYNGEE.

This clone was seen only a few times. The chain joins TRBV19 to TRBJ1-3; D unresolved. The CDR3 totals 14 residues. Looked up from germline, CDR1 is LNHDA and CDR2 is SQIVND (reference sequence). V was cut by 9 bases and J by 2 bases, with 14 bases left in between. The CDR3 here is CASQEGFTGNTIYF. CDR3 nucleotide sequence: TGTGCCAGCCAGGAGGGTTTTACTGGAAACACCATATATTTT. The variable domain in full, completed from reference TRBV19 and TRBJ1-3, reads DGGITQSPKYLFRKEGQNVTLSCEQNLNHDAMYWYRQDPGQGLRLIYYSQIVNDFQKGDIAEGYSVSREKKESFPLTVTSAQKNPTAFYLCASQEGFTGNTIYFGEGSWLTVV.

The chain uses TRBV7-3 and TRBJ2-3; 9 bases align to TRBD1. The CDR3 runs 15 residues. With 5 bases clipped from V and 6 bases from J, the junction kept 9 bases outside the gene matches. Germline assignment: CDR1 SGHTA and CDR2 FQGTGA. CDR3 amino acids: CASSPTGTGWDTQYF. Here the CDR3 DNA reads TGTGCCAGCAGCCCCACCGGGACAGGGTGGGATACGCAGTATTTT.

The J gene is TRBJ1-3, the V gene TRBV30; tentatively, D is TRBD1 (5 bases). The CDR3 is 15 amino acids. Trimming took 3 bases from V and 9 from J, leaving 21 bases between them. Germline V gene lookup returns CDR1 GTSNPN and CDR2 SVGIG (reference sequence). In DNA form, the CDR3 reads TGTGCCTGGAGCGTGGGGGGGGAAATTGTTGCCACCATATATTTT. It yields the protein CAWSVGGEIVATIYF.

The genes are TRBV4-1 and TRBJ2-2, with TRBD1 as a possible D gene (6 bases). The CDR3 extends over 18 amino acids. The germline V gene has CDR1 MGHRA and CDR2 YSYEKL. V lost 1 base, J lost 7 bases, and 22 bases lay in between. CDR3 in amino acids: CASSQVRGRDPIGGELFF. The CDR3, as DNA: TGCGCCAGCAGCCAAGTCAGGGGAAGAGACCCCATCGGCGGGGAGCTGTTTTTT.

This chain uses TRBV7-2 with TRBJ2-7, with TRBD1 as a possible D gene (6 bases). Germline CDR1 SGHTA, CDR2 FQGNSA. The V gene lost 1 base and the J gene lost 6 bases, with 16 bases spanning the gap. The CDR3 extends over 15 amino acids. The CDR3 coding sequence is TGTGCCAGCAGCTTAGAAGGGTACAGGGTGGGCGAGCAGTACTTC. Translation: CASSLEGYRVGEQYF.